This T cell receptor (beta chain) was obtained from a study of blood T cell repertoires in COVID-19 (TCRdb year 2020). In the study overall: The collaborator samples originated in the United States, Italy and Spain and spanned the acute and convalescent phases of COVID-19. The prospective study material was composed of cDNA or gDNA derived from T cells, B-cell-depleted T cells, or PBMCs. Subjects who had been exposed to COVID-19, were actively infected with it, or had recovered from it provided the deeply sampled blood TCRbeta repertoires that made up the dataset. The repertoires were released in a freely available public database intended as a resource for research on the immune response to SARS-CoV-2. Samples were obtained from the ongoing ImmuneRACE study (first 160 participants) and from some 1,200 subjects provided by 6 global collaborators. The sample metadata nearly always contained a de-identified subject ID, COVID-19 status, age in years and sex. Where available, HLA class I and class II types were taken from metadata supplied by the sample provider and were not determined by assay-based typing. Here is what the overall study found, with its caveats: How much clinical and demographic metadata was included differed by source and by participant, and the metadata was provided uncurated.

The collaborating institutions used their own protocols to collect whole blood in K2EDTA tubes. For TCRbeta analysis, collaborators shipped samples in one of three forms: frozen whole blood, isolated PBMCs, or DNA extracted from either of those sample types. This clone showed up just once. Its target antigen remains unknown. Base-call qualities are not available, and no considerably larger clone is one nucleotide away. The immunoSEQ Assay, a bias-controlled multiplex PCR, was used to amplify TCRbeta CDR3 regions from genomic DNA. The study's processing was this. The number of nucleated cells in each sample was estimated by amplification of reference gene primers within the assay. To quantify the absolute abundance of each unique TCRbeta CDR3 rearrangement, sequence reads were collapsed and filtered. For each sample, productive Simpson clonality was calculated by taking the square root of Simpson's diversity index across productive rearrangements. TCRdb carries this immuneACCESS record with in-frame sequences only. Its versions omit some clonotypes, under half of them owing to an unresolved V gene in the studies checked, with the rest unexplained. That table is the source of V, J and clone size, and D and trimming were worked out from the DNA. The sample records about 100,000 clones, less than 85% of which are singletons. Of the sample, approximately 15% is held by the ten largest clones.

From a lookup of the germline V gene, CDR1 and CDR2 are MDHEN and SYDVKM. The CDR3 goes from the cysteine to the phenylalanine over 15 residues. CDR3 DNA is the only sequence kept; it has 45 bases, read in frame from the first base. V drops 4 bases and J drops 9 bases, leaving 16 bases in between. This clonotype originated in a woman aged 60 to 75 with acute or convalescent COVID-19. The rearranged chain carries TRBV28 and TRBJ1-6, and TRBD1 may be the D gene, going by 6 matching bases. The sequenced material came from peripheral blood. The CDR3 reads as follows: CASSSPQGFASPLHF. Here is the DNA: TGTGCCAGCAGTTCCCCACAGGGATTTGCTTCACCCCTCCACTTT.